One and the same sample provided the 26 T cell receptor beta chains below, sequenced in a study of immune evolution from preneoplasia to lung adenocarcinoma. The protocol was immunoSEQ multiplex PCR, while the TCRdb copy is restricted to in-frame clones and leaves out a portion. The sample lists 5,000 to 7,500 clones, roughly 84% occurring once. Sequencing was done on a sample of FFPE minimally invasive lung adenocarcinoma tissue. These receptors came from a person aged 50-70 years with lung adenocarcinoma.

CDR3: CSSSGTGANVLTF. The CDR3 region has the DNA TGTTCTTCGTCGGGGACTGGGGCCAACGTCCTGACTTTC. The gene calls are TRBV6-1 and TRBJ2-6; possible D gene TRBD2, 5 bases. This CDR3 is built from 13 residues. Germline V gene data show CDR1 as MNHNS and CDR2 as SASEGT.

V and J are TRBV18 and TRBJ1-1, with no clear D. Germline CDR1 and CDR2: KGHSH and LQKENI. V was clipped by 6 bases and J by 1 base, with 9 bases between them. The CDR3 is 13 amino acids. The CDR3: CASSNSGNTEAFF. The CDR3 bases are TGTGCCAGCTCGAACTCAGGGAACACTGAAGCTTTCTTT. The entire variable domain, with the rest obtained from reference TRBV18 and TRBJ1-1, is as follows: NAGVMQNPRHLVRRRGQEARLRCSPMKGHSHVYWYRQLPEEGLKFMVYLQKENIIDESGMPKERFSAEFPKEGPSILRIQQVVRGDSAAYFCASSNSGNTEAFFGQGTRLTVV.

The DNA for the CDR3 is TGTGCCAGCAGTCGTGGGCGGGAGGGCCACGAGCAGTACTTC. Amino acids: CASSRGREGHEQYF. The V and J genes are TRBV6-5 and TRBJ2-7, with TRBD2 matching 9 bases. The trim removed 5 bases at V and 5 bases at J, leaving 7 bases unmatched. The CDR3 consists of 14 residues. Germline assignment: CDR1 MNHEY and CDR2 SVGAGI.

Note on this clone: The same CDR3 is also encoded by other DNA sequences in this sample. The CDR3 here is CASSFPPYQETQYF. The DNA for the CDR3 is TGTGCCAGCTCATTTCCCCCCTACCAAGAGACCCAGTACTTC. The genes are TRBV18 and TRBJ2-5; D is unclear. This CDR3 comprises 14 residues. V was cut by 5 bases and J by 0 bases, with 10 bases left in between. The V gene's germline CDR1 is KGHSH and CDR2 LQKENI.

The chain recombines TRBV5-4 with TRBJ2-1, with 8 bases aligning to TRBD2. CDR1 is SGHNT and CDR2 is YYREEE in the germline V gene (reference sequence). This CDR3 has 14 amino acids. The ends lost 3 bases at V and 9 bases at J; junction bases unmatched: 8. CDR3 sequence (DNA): TGTGCCAGCAGCTCGGGACTAGACCAAACTGAGCAGTTCTTC. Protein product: CASSSGLDQTEQFF.

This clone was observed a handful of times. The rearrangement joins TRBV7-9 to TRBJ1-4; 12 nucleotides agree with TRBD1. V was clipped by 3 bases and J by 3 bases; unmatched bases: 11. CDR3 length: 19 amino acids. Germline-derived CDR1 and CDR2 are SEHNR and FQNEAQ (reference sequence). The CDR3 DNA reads TGTGCCAGCAGCTTTCCCAAAACGGGACAGGGGGCCGCTAATGAAAAACTGTTTTTT. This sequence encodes CASSFPKTGQGAANEKLFF.

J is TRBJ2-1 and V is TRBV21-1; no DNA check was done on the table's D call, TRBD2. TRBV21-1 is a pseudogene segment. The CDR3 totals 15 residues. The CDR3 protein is CASTRTSGSHNEQFF. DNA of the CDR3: TGTGCCAGCACTAGGACTAGCGGGAGCCACAATGAGCAGTTCTTC.

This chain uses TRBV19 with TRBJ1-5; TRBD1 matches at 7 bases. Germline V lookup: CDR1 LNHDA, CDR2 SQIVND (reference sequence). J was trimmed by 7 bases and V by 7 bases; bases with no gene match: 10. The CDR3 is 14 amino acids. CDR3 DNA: TGTGCCAGTAACACACAGGGGTTAGGGCAGCCCCAGCATTTT. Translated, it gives CASNTQGLGQPQHF. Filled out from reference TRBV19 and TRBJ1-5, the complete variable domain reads DGGITQSPKYLFRKEGQNVTLSCEQNLNHDAMYWYRQDPGQGLRLIYYSQIVNDFQKGDIAEGYSVSREKKESFPLTVTSAQKNPTAFYLCASNTQGLGQPQHFGDGTRLSIL.

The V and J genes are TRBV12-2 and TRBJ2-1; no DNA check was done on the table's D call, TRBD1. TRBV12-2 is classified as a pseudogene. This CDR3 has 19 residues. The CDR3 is CASRLAPRDRAFSYNEQFF. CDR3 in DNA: TGTGCAAGTCGCTTAGCGCCGAGGGACAGGGCTTTCTCCTACAATGAGCAGTTCTTC.

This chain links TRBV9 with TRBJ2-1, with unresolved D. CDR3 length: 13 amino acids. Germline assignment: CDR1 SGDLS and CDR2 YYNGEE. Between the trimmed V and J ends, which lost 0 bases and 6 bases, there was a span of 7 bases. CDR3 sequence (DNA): TGTGCCAGCAGCGTAGTAGATTCCAATGAGCAGTTCTTC. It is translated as CASSVVDSNEQFF.

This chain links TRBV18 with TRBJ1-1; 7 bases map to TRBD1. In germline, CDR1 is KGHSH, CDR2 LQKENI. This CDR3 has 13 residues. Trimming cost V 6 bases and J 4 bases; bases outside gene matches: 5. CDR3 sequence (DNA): TGTGCCAGCTCGCAGGGGGGGCTCACTGAAGCTTTCTTT. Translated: CASSQGGLTEAFF.

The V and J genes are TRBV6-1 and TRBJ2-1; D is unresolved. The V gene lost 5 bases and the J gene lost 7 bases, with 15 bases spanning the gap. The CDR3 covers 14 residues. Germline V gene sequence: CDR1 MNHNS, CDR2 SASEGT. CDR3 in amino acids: CASSSFGSRNEQFF. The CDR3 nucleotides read TGTGCCAGCAGTTCTTTCGGTAGTAGGAATGAGCAGTTCTTC.

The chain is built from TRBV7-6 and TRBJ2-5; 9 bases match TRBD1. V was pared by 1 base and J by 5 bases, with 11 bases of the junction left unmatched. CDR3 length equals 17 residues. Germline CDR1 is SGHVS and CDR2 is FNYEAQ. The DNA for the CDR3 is TGTGCCAGCAGCTTAGGCCTACCGGGACAGGGAGGGGAGACCCAGTACTTC. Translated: CASSLGLPGQGGETQYF.

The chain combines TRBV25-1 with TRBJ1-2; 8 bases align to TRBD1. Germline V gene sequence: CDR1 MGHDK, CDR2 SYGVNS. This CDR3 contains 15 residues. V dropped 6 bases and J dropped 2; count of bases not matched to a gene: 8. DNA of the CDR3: TGTGCCAGCAGCCCTGAGGGACAGGAGAACTATGGCTACACCTTC. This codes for CASSPEGQENYGYTF.

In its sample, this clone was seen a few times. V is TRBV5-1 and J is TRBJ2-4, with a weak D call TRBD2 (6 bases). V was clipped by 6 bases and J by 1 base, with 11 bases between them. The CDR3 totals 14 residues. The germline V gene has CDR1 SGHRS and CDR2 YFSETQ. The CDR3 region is CASKGGRAKNIQYF. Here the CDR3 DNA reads TGCGCCAGCAAAGGAGGGAGGGCCAAAAACATTCAGTACTTC.

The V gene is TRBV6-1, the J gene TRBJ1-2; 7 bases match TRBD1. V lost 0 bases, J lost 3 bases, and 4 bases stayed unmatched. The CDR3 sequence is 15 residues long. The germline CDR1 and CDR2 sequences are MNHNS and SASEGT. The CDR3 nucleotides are TGTGCCAGCAGTGAAGCGGGCAGGGGGGACTATGGCTACACCTTC. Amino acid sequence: CASSEAGRGDYGYTF.

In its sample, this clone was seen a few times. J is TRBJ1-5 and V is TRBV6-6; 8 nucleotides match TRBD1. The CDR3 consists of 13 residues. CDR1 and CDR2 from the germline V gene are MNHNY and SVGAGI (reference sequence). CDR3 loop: CAGTGDSNQPQHF. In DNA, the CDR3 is TGTGCGGGGACAGGAGATAGCAATCAGCCCCAGCATTTT.

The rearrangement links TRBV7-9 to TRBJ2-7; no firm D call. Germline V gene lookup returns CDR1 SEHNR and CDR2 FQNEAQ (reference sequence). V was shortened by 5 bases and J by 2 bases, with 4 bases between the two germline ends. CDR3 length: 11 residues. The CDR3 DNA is TGTGCCAGCAGCGGGACCTACGAGCAGTACTTC. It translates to CASSGTYEQYF.

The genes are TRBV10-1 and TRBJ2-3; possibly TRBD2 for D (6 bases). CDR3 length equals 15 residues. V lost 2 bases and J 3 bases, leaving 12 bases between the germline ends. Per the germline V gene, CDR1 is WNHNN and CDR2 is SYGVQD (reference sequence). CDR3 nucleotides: TGCGCCAGCAGTGAGAATAGCGGAGCGACAGATACGCAGTATTTT. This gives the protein CASSENSGATDTQYF.

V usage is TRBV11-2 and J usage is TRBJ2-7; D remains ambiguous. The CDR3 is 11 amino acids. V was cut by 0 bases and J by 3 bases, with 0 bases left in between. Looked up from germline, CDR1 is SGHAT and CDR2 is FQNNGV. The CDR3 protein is CASSLDYEQYF. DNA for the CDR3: TGTGCCAGCAGCTTAGACTACGAGCAGTACTTC.

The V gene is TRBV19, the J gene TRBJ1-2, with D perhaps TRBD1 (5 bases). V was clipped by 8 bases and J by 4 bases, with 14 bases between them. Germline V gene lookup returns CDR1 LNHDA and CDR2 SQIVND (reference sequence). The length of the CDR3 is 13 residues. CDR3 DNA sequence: TGTGCCAGTTACAACCGGGACCTCTATGGCTACACCTTC. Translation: CASYNRDLYGYTF.

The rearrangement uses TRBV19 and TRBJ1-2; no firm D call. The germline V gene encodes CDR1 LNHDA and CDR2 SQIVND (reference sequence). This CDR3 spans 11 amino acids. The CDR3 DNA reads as TGTGGGGCTGAGGGCGGCTATGGCTACACCTTC. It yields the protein CGAEGGYGYTF.

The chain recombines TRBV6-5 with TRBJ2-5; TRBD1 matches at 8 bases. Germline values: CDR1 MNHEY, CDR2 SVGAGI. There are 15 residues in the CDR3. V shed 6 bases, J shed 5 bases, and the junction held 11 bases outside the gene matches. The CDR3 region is CASSYGAGGWETQYF. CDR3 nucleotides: TGTGCCAGCAGCTACGGCGCAGGGGGCTGGGAGACCCAGTACTTC.

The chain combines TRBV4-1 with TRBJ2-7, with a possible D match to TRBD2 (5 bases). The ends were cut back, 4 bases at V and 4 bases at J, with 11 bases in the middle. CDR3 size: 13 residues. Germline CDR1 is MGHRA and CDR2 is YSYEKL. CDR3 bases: TGCGCCAGCAGCCGAGGGCCGGGGTACGAGCAGTACTTC. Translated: CASSRGPGYEQYF.

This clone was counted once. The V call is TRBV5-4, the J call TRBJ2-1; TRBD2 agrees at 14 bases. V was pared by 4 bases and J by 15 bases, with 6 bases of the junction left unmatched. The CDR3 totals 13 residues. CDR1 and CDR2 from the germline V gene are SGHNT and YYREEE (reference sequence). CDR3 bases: TGTGCCAGCAGCAAGGGACTAGCGGGAGATGCGTTCTTC. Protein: CASSKGLAGDAFF.

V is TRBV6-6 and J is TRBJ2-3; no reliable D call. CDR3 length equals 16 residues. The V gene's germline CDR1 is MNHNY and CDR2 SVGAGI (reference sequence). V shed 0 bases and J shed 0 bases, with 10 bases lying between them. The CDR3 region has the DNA TGTGCCAGCAGTTACTCATTGGTCAGAAGCACAGATACGCAGTATTTT. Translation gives CASSYSLVRSTDTQYF.